The sequence of this TCR beta chain was determined in a study of control samples from healthy donors and cancer patients. The germline CDR1 and CDR2 sequences are SGHTA and FQGNSA. The CDR3 loop spans 15 amino acids. Trimming cost V 0 bases and J 2 bases, with 7 bases left between them. Profiling relied on immunoSEQ multiplex PCR, and the TCRdb table lists in-frame clones only, not all of them. The table includes some 120,000 clones, 80% to 90% detected once. The receptor was derived from a woman between 45 and 65 years old with colorectal cancer. This rearrangement joins TRBV7-2 to TRBJ2-2; maybe TRBD2 (5 bases). The sequenced sample was PBMCs. This CDR3 reads CASSLAGINTGELFF. CDR3 nucleotide sequence: TGTGCCAGCAGCTTAGCCGGGATTAACACCGGGGAGCTGTTTTTT.